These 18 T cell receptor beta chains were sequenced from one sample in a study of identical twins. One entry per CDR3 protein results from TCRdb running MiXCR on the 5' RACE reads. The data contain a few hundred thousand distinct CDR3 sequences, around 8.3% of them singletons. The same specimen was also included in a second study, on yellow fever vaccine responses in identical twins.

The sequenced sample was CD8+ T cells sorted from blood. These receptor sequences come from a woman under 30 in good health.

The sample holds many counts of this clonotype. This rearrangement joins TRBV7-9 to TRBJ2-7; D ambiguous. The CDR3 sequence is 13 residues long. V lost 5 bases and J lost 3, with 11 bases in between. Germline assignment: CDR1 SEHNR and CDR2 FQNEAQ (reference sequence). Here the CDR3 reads CASSHTEVYEQYF. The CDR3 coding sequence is TGTGCCAGCAGCCATACGGAAGTCTACGAGCAGTACTTC. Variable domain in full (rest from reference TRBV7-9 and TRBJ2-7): DTGVSQNPRHKITKRGQNVTFRCDPISEHNRLYWYRQTLGQGPEFLTYFQNEAQLEKSRLLSDRFSAERPKGSFSTLEIQRTEQGDSAMYLCASSHTEVYEQYFGPGTRLTVT.

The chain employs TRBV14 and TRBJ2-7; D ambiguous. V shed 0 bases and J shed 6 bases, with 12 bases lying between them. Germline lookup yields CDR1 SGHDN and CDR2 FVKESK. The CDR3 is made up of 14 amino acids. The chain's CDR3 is CASSQDHLGFEQYF. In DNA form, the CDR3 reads TGTGCCAGCAGCCAAGATCATCTGGGTTTCGAGCAGTACTTC. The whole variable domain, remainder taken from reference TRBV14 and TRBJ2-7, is EAGVTQFPSHSVIEKGQTVTLRCDPISGHDNLYWYRRVMGKEIKFLLHFVKESKQDESGMPNNRFLAERTGGTYSTLKVQPAELEDSGVYFCASSQDHLGFEQYFGPGTRLTVT.

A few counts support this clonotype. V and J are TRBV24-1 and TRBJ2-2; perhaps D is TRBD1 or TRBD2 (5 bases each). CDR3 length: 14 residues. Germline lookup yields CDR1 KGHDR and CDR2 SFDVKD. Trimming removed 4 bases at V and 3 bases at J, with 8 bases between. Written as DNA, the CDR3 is TGTGCCACCAGTGACGTGGGGGACACCGGGGAGCTGTTTTTT. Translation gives CATSDVGDTGELFF.

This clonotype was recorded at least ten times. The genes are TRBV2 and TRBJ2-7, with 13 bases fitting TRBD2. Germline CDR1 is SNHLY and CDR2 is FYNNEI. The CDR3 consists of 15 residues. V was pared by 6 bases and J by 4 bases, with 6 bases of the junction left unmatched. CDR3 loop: CASRLAGGLHYEQYF. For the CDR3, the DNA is TGTGCCAGCAGACTAGCGGGGGGGCTCCATTACGAGCAGTACTTC. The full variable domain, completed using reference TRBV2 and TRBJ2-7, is EPEVTQTPSHQVTQMGQEVILRCVPISNHLYFYWYRQILGQKVEFLVSFYNNEISEKSEIFDDQFSVERPDGSNFTLKIRSTKLEDSAMYFCASRLAGGLHYEQYFGPGTRLTVT.

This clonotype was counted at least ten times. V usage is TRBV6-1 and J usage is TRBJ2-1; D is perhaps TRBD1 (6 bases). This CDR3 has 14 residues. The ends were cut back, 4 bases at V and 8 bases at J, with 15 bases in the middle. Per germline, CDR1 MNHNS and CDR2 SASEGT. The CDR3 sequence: CASSVQGTSDEQFF. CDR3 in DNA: TGTGCCAGCAGTGTTCAAGGGACAAGCGATGAGCAGTTCTTC.

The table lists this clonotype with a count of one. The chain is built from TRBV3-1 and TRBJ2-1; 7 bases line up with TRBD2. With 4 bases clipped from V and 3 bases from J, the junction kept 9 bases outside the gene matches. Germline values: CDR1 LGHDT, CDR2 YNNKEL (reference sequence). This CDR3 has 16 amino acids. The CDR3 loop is CASSPLRRENYNEQFF. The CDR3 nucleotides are TGTGCCAGCAGCCCACTAAGGCGGGAGAACTACAATGAGCAGTTCTTC.

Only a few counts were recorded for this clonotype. CDR3: CASSPFARGNNNSPLHF. CDR3 nucleotide sequence: TGTGCCAGCTCACCCTTCGCCAGGGGAAACAATAATTCACCCCTCCACTTT. The chain combines TRBV18 with TRBJ1-6, with D possibly matching TRBD1 (6 bases). This CDR3 is 17 amino acids long. Trimming took off 3 bases at V and 5 bases at J, with 17 bases between the two ends. Germline assignment: CDR1 KGHSH and CDR2 LQKENI.

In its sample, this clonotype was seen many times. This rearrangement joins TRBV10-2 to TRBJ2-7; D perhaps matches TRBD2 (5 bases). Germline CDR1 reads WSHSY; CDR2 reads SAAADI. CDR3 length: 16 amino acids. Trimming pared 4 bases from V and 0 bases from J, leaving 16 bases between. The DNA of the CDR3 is TGCGCCAGCAGTGCACCCCCGGACTCGATCTCCTACGAGCAGTACTTC. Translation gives CASSAPPDSISYEQYF.

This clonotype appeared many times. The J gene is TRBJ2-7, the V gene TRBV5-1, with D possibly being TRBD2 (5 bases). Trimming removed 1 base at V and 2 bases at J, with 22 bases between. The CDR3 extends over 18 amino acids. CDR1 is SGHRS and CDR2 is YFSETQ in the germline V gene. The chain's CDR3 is CASSLSSSRDFHPYEQYF. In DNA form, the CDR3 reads TGCGCCAGCAGCTTGTCATCCAGTCGGGATTTCCACCCCTACGAGCAGTACTTC.

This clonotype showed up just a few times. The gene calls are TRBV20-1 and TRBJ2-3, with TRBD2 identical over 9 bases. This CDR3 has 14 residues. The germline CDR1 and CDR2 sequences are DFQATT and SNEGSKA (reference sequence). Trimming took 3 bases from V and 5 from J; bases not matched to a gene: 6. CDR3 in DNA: TGCAGTGCTAGGGGAGCGGGGGGCCGAGATACGCAGTATTTT. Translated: CSARGAGGRDTQYF.

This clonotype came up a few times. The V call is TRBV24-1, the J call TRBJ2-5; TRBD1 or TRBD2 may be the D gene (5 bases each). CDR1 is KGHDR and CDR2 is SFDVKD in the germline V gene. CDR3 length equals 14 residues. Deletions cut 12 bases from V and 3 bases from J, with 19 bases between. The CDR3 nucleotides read TGTGCCGTATCCGGGACCGAGAAAAAAGAGACCCAGTACTTC. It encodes CAVSGTEKKETQYF.

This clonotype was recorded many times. The CDR3 loop is CASTSYTSGQGRKTQYF. The DNA for the CDR3 is TGTGCCAGCACTTCATACACCTCGGGACAGGGAAGAAAGACCCAGTACTTC. V is TRBV28 and J is TRBJ2-5; 9 bases map to TRBD1. Trimming removed 7 bases from V and 6 bases from J; junction bases left unmatched: 18. Germline V gives CDR1 MDHEN, CDR2 SYDVKM. This CDR3 contains 17 residues.

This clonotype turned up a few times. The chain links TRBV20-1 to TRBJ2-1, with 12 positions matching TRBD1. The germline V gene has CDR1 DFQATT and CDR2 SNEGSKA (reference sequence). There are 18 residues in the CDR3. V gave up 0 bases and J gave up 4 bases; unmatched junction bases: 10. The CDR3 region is CSARDLGQGAGGYNEQFF. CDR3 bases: TGCAGTGCTAGAGATCTGGGACAGGGGGCCGGGGGGTACAATGAGCAGTTCTTC.

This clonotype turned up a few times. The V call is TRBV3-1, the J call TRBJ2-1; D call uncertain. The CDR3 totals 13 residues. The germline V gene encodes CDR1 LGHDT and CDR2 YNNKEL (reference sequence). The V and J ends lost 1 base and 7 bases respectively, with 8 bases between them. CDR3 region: CASSQGEMNEQFF. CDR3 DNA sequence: TGTGCCAGCAGCCAAGGTGAAATGAATGAGCAGTTCTTC.

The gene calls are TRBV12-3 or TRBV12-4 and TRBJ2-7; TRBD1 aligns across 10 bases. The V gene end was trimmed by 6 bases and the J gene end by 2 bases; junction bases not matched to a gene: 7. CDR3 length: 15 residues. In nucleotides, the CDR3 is TGTGCCAGCAGCCCTCTGGACAGGGGGACCTACGAGCAGTACTTC. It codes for CASSPLDRGTYEQYF.

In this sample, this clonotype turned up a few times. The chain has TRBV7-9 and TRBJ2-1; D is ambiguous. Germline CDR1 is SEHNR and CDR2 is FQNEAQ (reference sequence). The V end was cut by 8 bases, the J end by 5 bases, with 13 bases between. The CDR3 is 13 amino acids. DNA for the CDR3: TGTGCCAGCGGCTCATGGGTGGACAATGAGCAGTTCTTC. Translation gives CASGSWVDNEQFF.

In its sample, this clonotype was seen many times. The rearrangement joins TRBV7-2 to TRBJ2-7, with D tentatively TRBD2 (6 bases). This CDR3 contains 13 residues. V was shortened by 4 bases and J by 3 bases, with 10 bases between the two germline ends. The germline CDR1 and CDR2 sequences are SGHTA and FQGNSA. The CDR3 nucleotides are TGTGCCAGCAGCTACCAGACTAGCTACGAGCAGTACTTC. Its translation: CASSYQTSYEQYF.

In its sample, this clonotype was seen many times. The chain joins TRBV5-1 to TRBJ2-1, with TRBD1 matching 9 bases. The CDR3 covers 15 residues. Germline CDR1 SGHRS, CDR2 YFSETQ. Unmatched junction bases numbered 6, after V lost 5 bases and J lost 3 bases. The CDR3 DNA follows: TGCGCCAGCAGGCAGGACAGGGGAAGCTACAATGAGCAGTTCTTC. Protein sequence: CASRQDRGSYNEQFF. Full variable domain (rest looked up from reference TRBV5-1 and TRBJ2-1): KAGVTQTPRYLIKTRGQQVTLSCSPISGHRSVSWYQQTPGQGLQFLFEYFSETQRNKGNFPGRFSGRQFSNSRSEMNVSTLELGDSALYLCASRQDRGSYNEQFFGPGTRLTVL.